The 21 T cell receptor beta chains given below trace back to one sample, sequenced in a study of blood T cell repertoires in COVID-19. Profiling relied on immunoSEQ multiplex PCR, and the TCRdb table lists in-frame clones only, not all of them. The sample lists about 280,000 clones; approximately 85% were seen once. Sequenced material: peripheral blood. These receptors all come from a woman in her 70s with acute or convalescent COVID-19.

The chain uses TRBV7-3 and TRBJ1-2, with 8 positions matching TRBD1. Germline lookup yields CDR1 SGHTA and CDR2 FQGTGA. V shed 4 bases and J 8 bases; nucleotides not matched to a gene: 6. CDR3 size: 13 residues. The CDR3 region is CASSWPGGWGYTF. In DNA, the CDR3 is TGTGCCAGCAGCTGGCCAGGGGGCTGGGGCTACACCTTC.

The CDR3 region has the DNA TGTGCCATCAGTGACGGGGGGGCGACCACTGAAGCTTTCTTT. Its translation is CAISDGGATTEAFF. V and J are TRBV10-3 and TRBJ1-1, with a tentative D call TRBD1 (6 bases). The germline CDR1 and CDR2 sequences are ENHRY and SYGVKD. The V end was cut by 3 bases, the J end by 4 bases, with 12 bases between. The CDR3 consists of 14 residues.

The chain uses TRBV6-5 and TRBJ1-2; tentative D call: TRBD1 (5 bases). The CDR3 runs to 13 residues. Trimming pared 6 bases from V and 8 bases from J, leaving 16 bases between. Per the germline V gene, CDR1 is MNHEY and CDR2 is SVGAGI. This CDR3 reads CASRMGLMGGYTF. CDR3 sequence (DNA): TGTGCCAGCAGAATGGGACTAATGGGGGGCTACACCTTC.

The chain recombines TRBV24-1 with TRBJ2-2, with a weak D call TRBD1 (6 bases). The germline CDR1 and CDR2 sequences are KGHDR and SFDVKD. The CDR3 is 16 amino acids. Between the trimmed V and J ends, which lost 3 bases and 3 bases, there was a span of 13 bases. Here the CDR3 reads CATSDLGGGDTGELFF. CDR3 nucleotides: TGTGCCACCAGTGATCTAGGGGGTGGCGACACCGGGGAGCTGTTTTTT.

The J gene is TRBJ2-2, the V gene TRBV25-1, with 8 bases that match TRBD1. J was trimmed by 6 bases and V by 1 base; bases with no gene match: 7. CDR3 length: 16 residues. CDR1 and CDR2 (germline): MGHDK, SYGVNS. CDR3 residues: CASSESGRGRPGELFF. The CDR3, as DNA: TGTGCCAGCAGTGAATCTGGCAGGGGGCGCCCCGGGGAGCTGTTTTTT.

This sequence joins TRBV7-8 and TRBJ2-5; D gene uncertain. The CDR3 length is 14 residues. From germline, CDR1 is SGHVS and CDR2 FQNEAQ. V was trimmed by 0 bases and J by 4 bases, leaving 9 bases between them. The CDR3 DNA follows: TGTGCCAGCAGCTTAGCGGCACTACTAGAGACCCAGTACTTC. Translating gives CASSLAALLETQYF.

This clone was counted a few times. The chain employs TRBV6-9 and TRBJ1-2; maybe TRBD1 (6 bases). V was pared by 9 bases and J by 3 bases, with 14 bases between. The length of the CDR3 is 13 residues. Per the germline V gene, CDR1 is MNHGY and CDR2 is SVAAGI. CDR3 sequence (DNA): TGTGCCAGGCCGGGGGGCCTTTACTATGGCTACACCTTC. This encodes CARPGGLYYGYTF.

The rearrangement uses TRBV27 and TRBJ2-5, with D uncertain. The V gene lost 5 bases and the J gene lost 2 bases, with 9 bases spanning the gap. The CDR3 has 13 amino acids. Germline-derived CDR1 and CDR2 are MNHEY and SMNVEV (reference sequence). The CDR3 sequence is CASSQQPQETQYF. The CDR3 coding sequence is TGTGCCAGCAGTCAACAGCCGCAAGAGACCCAGTACTTC.

V usage is TRBV6-1 and J usage is TRBJ2-7; 7 nucleotides line up with TRBD2. Looked up from germline, CDR1 is MNHNS and CDR2 is SASEGT. The J segment lost 6 bases and the V segment lost 2 bases, leaving 4 bases of the junction unmatched. The CDR3 is made up of 13 amino acids. The DNA of the CDR3 is TGTGCCAGCAGTGAAAAGAGCGGGACCGAGCAGTACTTC. Encoded protein: CASSEKSGTEQYF.

This chain links TRBV18 with TRBJ2-3; D is ambiguous. Germline CDR1 and CDR2: KGHSH and LQKENI. V shed 3 bases and J shed 5 bases, with 12 bases lying between them. The CDR3 spans 14 residues. The CDR3 loop is CASSPPKTGDTQYF. CDR3 coding DNA: TGTGCCAGCTCACCCCCGAAGACGGGAGATACGCAGTATTTT.

This clone has a handful of counts. The CDR3 protein is CASSPHRDTGELFF. The CDR3 coding sequence is TGTGCCAGCAGCCCTCACAGGGACACCGGGGAGCTGTTTTTT. The chain couples TRBV7-9 to TRBJ2-2; possibly TRBD1 for D (6 bases). Trimming took off 5 bases at V and 3 bases at J, with 10 bases between the two ends. Germline lookup yields CDR1 SEHNR and CDR2 FQNEAQ (reference sequence). CDR3 length: 14 amino acids.

In nucleotides, the CDR3 is TGTGCCAGCAGCTTAAACGACAGTCCCTCTGGAAACACCATATATTTT. Amino acid sequence: CASSLNDSPSGNTIYF. The chain uses TRBV7-6 and TRBJ1-3; TRBD1 is a possible D gene (5 bases). Germline CDR1 and CDR2: SGHVS and FNYEAQ. CDR3 length: 16 amino acids. With 2 bases removed from V and 0 bases from J, the gap between germline ends came to 11 bases.

This chain links TRBV7-9 with TRBJ2-1; possible D gene TRBD2, 7 bases. With 1 base removed from V and 8 bases from J, the gap between germline ends came to 12 bases. Germline CDR1 and CDR2: SEHNR and FQNEAQ (reference sequence). CDR3 length: 14 residues. The CDR3 loop reads CASSLGAGAHEQFF. In DNA form, the CDR3 reads TGTGCCAGCAGCTTAGGCGCGGGGGCTCATGAGCAGTTCTTC.

This clone showed up just a few times. The chain joins TRBV28 to TRBJ1-2; maybe TRBD1 (6 bases). V gave up 5 bases and J gave up 8 bases, with 18 bases separating them. Looked up from germline, CDR1 is MDHEN and CDR2 is SYDVKM. There are 14 residues in the CDR3. Here the CDR3 reads CASSTQGTSSGYTF. As DNA, the CDR3 is TGTGCCAGCAGTACTCAGGGGACATCGTCAGGCTACACCTTC.

The gene calls are TRBV3-1 (or the pseudogene TRBV3-2) and TRBJ1-2, with D possibly matching TRBD1 (5 bases). Trimming took 0 bases from V and 1 from J, leaving 12 bases between them. This CDR3 has 16 amino acids. Looked up from germline, CDR1 is LGHDT and CDR2 is YNNKEL (reference sequence). CDR3 sequence: CASSQDQAGFNYGYTF. The CDR3 region has the DNA TGTGCCAGCAGCCAAGATCAAGCAGGGTTTAACTATGGCTACACCTTC.

The gene calls are TRBV5-1 and TRBJ2-1, with TRBD2 matching 9 bases. J was trimmed by 2 bases and V by 4 bases; bases with no gene match: 4. Germline assignment: CDR1 SGHRS and CDR2 YFSETQ. The length of the CDR3 is 15 residues. CDR3 in amino acids: CASSESGGTYNEQFF. CDR3 DNA sequence: TGCGCCAGCAGCGAAAGCGGGGGGACCTACAATGAGCAGTTCTTC.

The CDR3 spells CAWRAGGQNNGRGYTF. The CDR3 nucleotides read TGTGCCTGGAGGGCCGGGGGACAGAATAACGGGCGTGGCTACACCTTC. The chain recombines TRBV30 with TRBJ1-2, with TRBD1 matching over 7 bases. The CDR3 covers 16 residues. V shed 3 bases and J 7 bases; nucleotides not matched to a gene: 17. From germline, CDR1 is GTSNPN and CDR2 SVGIG (reference sequence).

The chain links TRBV5-1 to TRBJ1-4, with TRBD1 identical over 7 bases. This CDR3 contains 15 residues. V lost 0 bases, J lost 3 bases, and 2 bases stayed unmatched. Germline lookup yields CDR1 SGHRS and CDR2 YFSETQ. The CDR3 DNA sequence: TGCGCCAGCAGCTTGGGGGGACAGTCTAATGAAAAACTGTTTTTT. Its protein is CASSLGGQSNEKLFF.

The chain's CDR3 is CASSQEGLAREQFF. For the CDR3, the DNA is TGTGCCAGCAGCCAAGAAGGACTAGCTAGGGAGCAGTTCTTC. The chain links TRBV3-1 (or the pseudogene TRBV3-2) to TRBJ2-1; 8 bases line up with TRBD2. The CDR3 spans 14 residues. CDR1 and CDR2 (germline): LGHDT, YNNKEL (reference sequence). V gave up 0 bases and J gave up 10 bases; unmatched junction bases: 5.

The chain combines TRBV3-1 (or the pseudogene TRBV3-2) with TRBJ1-6; D unresolved. The ends were cut back, 4 bases at V and 0 bases at J, with 13 bases in the middle. Germline CDR1 reads LGHDT; CDR2 reads YNNKEL (reference sequence). This CDR3 contains 17 residues. The DNA of the CDR3 is TGTGCCAGCAGCCGACCGACTTCCAGCTCCTATAATTCACCCCTCCACTTT. Protein product: CASSRPTSSSYNSPLHF.

The CDR3 region is CASRERGSRTDTQYF. In nucleotides, the CDR3 is TGTGCCAGCAGGGAGCGGGGGTCACGCACAGATACGCAGTATTTT. The V call is TRBV3-1 (or the pseudogene TRBV3-2), the J call TRBJ2-3; 8 nucleotides match TRBD2. CDR1 LGHDT and CDR2 YNNKEL come from the germline V gene (reference sequence). V was pared by 6 bases and J by 1 base, with 6 bases of the junction left unmatched. The CDR3 runs 15 residues.